Each of the 10 T cell receptor beta chains below was sequenced from the same sample in a study of T cell responses to AZD1222 COVID-19 vaccine. Generated by immunoSEQ multiplex PCR, the TCRdb table keeps only in-frame clones and is missing some. The sample contains over 65,000 clones, about nine tenths of which appear only once. Sequencing was performed on peripheral blood, taken on day 0 of AZD1222 vaccination. The receptors were sampled from an adult in good health.

The chain uses TRBV25-1 and TRBJ2-2; no reliable D call. The CDR3 has 14 amino acids. The ends were cut back, 4 bases at V and 8 bases at J, with 14 bases in the middle. The germline gives CDR1 MGHDK, CDR2 SYGVNS. CDR3 in DNA: TGTGCCAGCAGTGGGGCAGGCCGGAGAGGGGAGCTGTTTTTT. Protein: CASSGAGRRGELFF. The complete variable domain, with remaining parts taken from reference TRBV25-1 and TRBJ2-2, reads EADIYQTPRYLVIGTGKKITLECSQTMGHDKMYWYQQDPGMELHLIHYSYGVNSTEKGDLSSESTVSRIRTEHFPLTLESARPSHTSQYLCASSGAGRRGELFFGEGSRLTVL.

This clone was found a few times. This chain uses TRBV24-1 with TRBJ2-2; 10 nucleotides agree with TRBD1. The CDR3 contains 17 residues. With V trimmed by 4 bases and J by 7 bases, 11 bases remained unmatched. Germline CDR1 and CDR2: KGHDR and SFDVKD. CDR3 in DNA: TGTGCCACCAGTGACACCGGGACAGGGGATTCCGACGGGGAGCTGTTTTTT. Encoded protein: CATSDTGTGDSDGELFF.

The chain has TRBV4-2 and TRBJ1-5, with D unresolved. Germline V CDR1 and CDR2: LGHNA, YNFKEQ. V lost 0 bases, J lost 4 bases, and 16 bases lay in between. The CDR3 is made up of 17 amino acids. The CDR3 bases are TGTGCCAGCAGCCAAGATTTTGTCAAAGTGTTAAATCAGCCCCAGCATTTT. This encodes CASSQDFVKVLNQPQHF.

This rearrangement joins TRBV20-1 to TRBJ1-5; D is possibly TRBD1 (5 bases). CDR1 and CDR2 (germline): DFQATT, SNEGSKA (reference sequence). Trimming removed 3 bases from V and 2 bases from J, with 23 bases in between. This CDR3 spans 18 amino acids. CDR3 nucleotides: TGCAGTGCTAGTCCCCCCGGCGCGGGGGTAGAGGGCAATCAGCCCCAGCATTTT. It yields the protein CSASPPGAGVEGNQPQHF.

The chain couples TRBV6-2 or TRBV6-3 to TRBJ2-3, with 12 positions matching TRBD2. The CDR3 contains 16 residues. Trimming cost V 2 bases and J 5 bases; bases outside gene matches: 5. Per the germline V gene, CDR1 is MNHEY and CDR2 is SVGEGT. CDR3 DNA sequence: TGTGCCAGCAGTTACGGACTAGCGGGGTGGGTAGATACGCAGTATTTT. It encodes CASSYGLAGWVDTQYF.

The rearrangement links TRBV5-4 to TRBJ2-1; weak D call: TRBD2 (5 bases). V was cut by 7 bases and J by 7 bases, with 21 bases left in between. The length of the CDR3 is 15 residues. The V gene's germline CDR1 is SGHNT and CDR2 YYREEE (reference sequence). The CDR3: CASPGFPGIGNEQFF. CDR3 DNA sequence: TGTGCCAGCCCTGGATTTCCGGGGATTGGGAATGAGCAGTTCTTC.

This chain uses TRBV6-5 with TRBJ1-5; D perhaps matches TRBD1 (5 bases). Germline CDR1 reads MNHEY; CDR2 reads SVGAGI. This CDR3 region has 15 residues. The V end was cut by 6 bases, the J end by 0 bases, with 12 bases between. The CDR3 reads CASRRDRYSNQPQHF. CDR3 nucleotide sequence: TGTGCCAGCAGGCGAGACAGATATAGCAATCAGCCCCAGCATTTT.

This chain joins TRBV10-3 and TRBJ1-1; TRBD1 aligns across 7 bases. The germline gives CDR1 ENHRY, CDR2 SYGVKD. V was clipped by 4 bases and J by 5 bases; unmatched bases: 4. This CDR3 has 13 residues. The CDR3 here is CAISATGRTEAFF. As DNA, the CDR3 is TGTGCCATCAGTGCGACAGGGAGGACTGAAGCTTTCTTT.

The genes are TRBV15 and TRBJ2-7, with D perhaps matching TRBD2 (6 bases). Germline-derived CDR1 and CDR2 are LNHNV and YYDKDF (reference sequence). There are 15 residues in the CDR3. V was cut by 3 bases and J by 7 bases, with 19 bases left in between. CDR3 in amino acids: CATSRAGTFGGEQYF. DNA for the CDR3: TGTGCCACCAGCAGGGCCGGGACCTTCGGGGGAGAGCAGTACTTC.

This clone was detected only a few times. The rearrangement uses TRBV18 and TRBJ2-7, with D perhaps given as TRBD1 or TRBD2 (6 bases each). Germline CDR1 KGHSH, CDR2 LQKENI. Deletions cut 4 bases from V and 6 bases from J, with 25 bases between. The CDR3 consists of 17 residues. CDR3 DNA: TGTGCCAGCTCACGAGTACAGGGAGGTTCGGTATGGATCGAGCAGTACTTC. This encodes CASSRVQGGSVWIEQYF.